What follows are 15 T cell receptor beta chains derived from one specimen sequenced in a study of lymphopenia after photon versus proton radiotherapy (dated by TCRdb to about 2019). The library was prepared using the immunoSEQ multiplex PCR assay. Drawn from immuneACCESS, this table holds only the in-frame rearrangements with V and J called that TCRdb kept. Clones are partly lost; checked studies trace under half to an unresolved V gene and leave the rest unexplained. This sample gives around 29,000 clones in total; more than 75% of them show up just once. The ten most abundant clones make up 45% to 60% of the sample. Source: peripheral blood, taken from a patient treated with proton-based radiotherapy. Receptor source: a woman aged 55-69 years with cholangiocarcinoma. Some clones in this sample may be carry-over from other donors' samples.

CDR3 residues: CASSLTSGKETQYF. In DNA, the CDR3 is TGTGCCAGCAGCTTGACTAGCGGGAAGGAGACCCAGTACTTC. The rearrangement links TRBV5-4 to TRBJ2-5; 10 nucleotides line up with TRBD2. The V gene end was trimmed by 1 base and the J gene end by 5 bases; junction bases not matched to a gene: 2. This CDR3 comprises 14 residues. Germline V gene sequence: CDR1 SGHNT, CDR2 YYREEE (reference sequence).

The chain is built from TRBV7-2 and TRBJ2-5; 9 bases align to TRBD2. The J call may not be correct, given that the DNA end is closer to TRBJ2-7. CDR1 is SGHTA and CDR2 is FQGNSA in the germline V gene. This CDR3 spans 16 amino acids. This CDR3 is CASSSVPTSGPYEQYF. The DNA for the CDR3 is TGTGCCAGCAGCTCCGTACCGACTAGCGGCCCCTACGAGCAGTACTTC.

This chain joins TRBV10-3 and TRBJ1-4; possible D gene TRBD1, 5 bases. Germline V gene data show CDR1 as ENHRY and CDR2 as SYGVKD. The CDR3 spans 15 residues. Trimming shortened V by 11 bases and J by 5 bases, and 21 bases separated the two germline ends. CDR3 nucleotide sequence: TGTGCCCCTTGGGGAGCCGGGACGGGGAATGAAAAACTGTTTTTT. It is translated as CAPWGAGTGNEKLFF.

This clone was counted once. The chain joins TRBV2 to TRBJ2-5; weak D call: TRBD2 (5 bases). The germline V gene encodes CDR1 SNHLY and CDR2 FYNNEI. The CDR3 runs to 15 residues. V shed 2 bases and J shed 4 bases, with 14 bases lying between them. The CDR3 region is CASSERTSVAETQYF. Written as DNA, the CDR3 is TGTGCCAGCAGTGAACGGACTTCGGTGGCAGAGACCCAGTACTTC.

The chain is built from TRBV5-1 and TRBJ2-3, with a tentative D call TRBD2 (6 bases). Germline V gives CDR1 SGHRS, CDR2 YFSETQ. The CDR3 is made up of 16 amino acids. Trimming cost V 0 bases and J 6 bases, with 17 bases left between them. The CDR3 DNA is TGCGCCAGCAGCTTGGCCGGGACGCCGGGAGCGGATACGCAGTATTTT. This translates into CASSLAGTPGADTQYF.

The chain couples TRBV7-3 to TRBJ2-3; 10 bases align to TRBD2. The CDR3 is 18 amino acids. CDR1 SGHTA and CDR2 FQGTGA come from the germline V gene. Germline trimming cut 1 base from V and 4 bases from J; bases unmatched to any gene: 11. CDR3 loop: CASSLKGAASGGADTQYF. CDR3 sequence (DNA): TGTGCCAGCAGCTTAAAGGGTGCGGCTAGCGGGGGAGCAGATACGCAGTATTTT.

J is TRBJ1-2 and V is TRBV10-3; D possibly corresponds to TRBD1 (5 bases). The CDR3 has 13 residues. Trimming left V 4 bases short and J 4 bases short, with 10 bases between. From germline, CDR1 is ENHRY and CDR2 SYGVKD. The CDR3 DNA reads as TGTGCCATCAGTGCGGGGGAGACCTATGGCTACACCTTC. Protein: CAISAGETYGYTF.

The chain combines TRBV25-1 with TRBJ2-2, with D unclear. The CDR3 runs to 14 residues. Germline CDR1 MGHDK, CDR2 SYGVNS. V was trimmed by 3 bases and J by 6 bases, leaving 11 bases between them. CDR3 nucleotides: TGTGCCAGCAGTGAGGCAGCGTCCGCCGGGGAGCTGTTTTTT. Translation: CASSEAASAGELFF.

The gene calls are TRBV10-2 and TRBJ2-7, with 10 bases aligning to TRBD2. The V gene end was trimmed by 8 bases and the J gene end by 6 bases; junction bases not matched to a gene: 13. This CDR3 spans 15 amino acids. Looked up from germline, CDR1 is WSHSY and CDR2 is SAAADI. Here the CDR3 DNA reads TGCGCCAGCGGGTATTTAGCGGGAGGCGCTTTCGAGCAGTACTTC. Its translation: CASGYLAGGAFEQYF.

The chain uses TRBV10-3 and TRBJ2-7, with no clear D. V shed 7 bases and J shed 3 bases, with 16 bases lying between them. Germline V CDR1 and CDR2: ENHRY, SYGVKD. The CDR3 has 14 amino acids. The CDR3 DNA reads as TGTGCCATCAAATGGGGTGAACTCAACTACGAGCAGTACTTC. This codes for CAIKWGELNYEQYF.

The chain employs TRBV18 and TRBJ2-7; 9 bases match TRBD2. The junction had 2 bases not matched to a gene; V was cut back by 2 bases and J by 3 bases. The V gene's germline CDR1 is KGHSH and CDR2 LQKENI. The CDR3 is made up of 14 amino acids. CDR3 sequence (DNA): TGTGCCAGCTCACCAGGGACTAGCCTCTACGAGCAGTACTTC. As protein: CASSPGTSLYEQYF.

The chain is built from TRBV7-2 and TRBJ2-1; D may be TRBD2 (7 bases). This CDR3 region has 16 residues. V shed 5 bases and J shed 1 base, with 15 bases lying between them. Germline values: CDR1 SGHTA, CDR2 FQGNSA. The CDR3 loop is CASSAEGGLSYNEQFF. In DNA form, the CDR3 reads TGTGCCAGCAGCGCTGAGGGGGGGCTTTCCTACAATGAGCAGTTCTTC.

This clone has just a few counts. The V gene is TRBV2, the J gene TRBJ2-7; D call uncertain. The ends were cut back, 4 bases at V and 4 bases at J, with 5 bases in the middle. The V gene's germline CDR1 is SNHLY and CDR2 FYNNEI. CDR3 length: 11 residues. CDR3 DNA: TGTGCCAGCAGTGTTGGATACGAGCAGTACTTC. Encoded protein: CASSVGYEQYF.

The chain recombines TRBV4-3 with TRBJ2-5; TRBD1 aligns across 7 bases. The CDR3 length is 15 residues. CDR1 is LGHNA, CDR2 YSLEER, per germline. V trimming: 0 bases; J trimming: 6 bases; junction bases outside the gene matches: 7. The CDR3: CASSQEWRQGKTQYF. The DNA of the CDR3 is TGCGCCAGCAGCCAAGAATGGCGACAGGGAAAGACCCAGTACTTC.

In its sample, this clone was seen once. The chain uses TRBV5-8 and TRBJ1-3; D is unclear. CDR3 length: 14 residues. The V gene lost 2 bases and the J gene lost 3 bases, with 9 bases spanning the gap. The V gene's germline CDR1 is SGHTS and CDR2 YDEGEE. In nucleotides, the CDR3 is TGTGCCAGCAGCTTCCCTTCCCTTGGAAACACCATATATTTT. Protein: CASSFPSLGNTIYF.